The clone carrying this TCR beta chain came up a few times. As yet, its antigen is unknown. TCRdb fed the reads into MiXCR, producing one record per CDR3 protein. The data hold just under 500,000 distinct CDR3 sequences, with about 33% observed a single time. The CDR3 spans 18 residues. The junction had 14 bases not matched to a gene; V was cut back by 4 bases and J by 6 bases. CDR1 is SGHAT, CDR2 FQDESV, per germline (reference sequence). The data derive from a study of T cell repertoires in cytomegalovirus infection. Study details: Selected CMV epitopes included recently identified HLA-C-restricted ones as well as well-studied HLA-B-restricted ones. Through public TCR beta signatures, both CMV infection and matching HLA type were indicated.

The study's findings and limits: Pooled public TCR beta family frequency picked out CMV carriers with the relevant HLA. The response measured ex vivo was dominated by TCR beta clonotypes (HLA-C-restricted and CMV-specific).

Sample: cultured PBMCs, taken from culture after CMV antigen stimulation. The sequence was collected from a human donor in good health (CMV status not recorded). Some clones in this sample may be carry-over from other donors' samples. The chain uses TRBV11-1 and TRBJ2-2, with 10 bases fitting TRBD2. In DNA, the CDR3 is TGTGCCAGCAGCTCCACAACCCCTAGCGGGAGCGAGGCCGGGGAGCTGTTTTTT. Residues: CASSSTTPSGSEAGELFF.